The T cell receptor (beta chain) under discussion was sequenced for a study of blood T cell repertoires in COVID-19. Sequenced by immunoSEQ multiplex PCR; TCRdb stores in-frame clones only, minus some. The table has 200,000 to 250,000 clones, around 87% seen once. Participants were placed into cohorts based on the clinical history they reported. Per the germline V gene, CDR1 is GTSNPN and CDR2 is SVGIG (reference sequence). The CDR3 contains 11 residues. With 5 bases clipped from V and 6 bases from J, the junction kept 3 bases outside the gene matches. The rearrangement joins TRBV30 to TRBJ1-1, with 7 bases identical to TRBD1. The sample taken for sequencing was PBMCs or T cells enriched from blood (not recorded which). The receptor's source is a man under 40 who had been exposed to COVID-19. Here the CDR3 DNA reads TGTGCCTGGGGGGGGACAGCTGAAGCTTTCTTT. This translates into CAWGGTAEAFF.